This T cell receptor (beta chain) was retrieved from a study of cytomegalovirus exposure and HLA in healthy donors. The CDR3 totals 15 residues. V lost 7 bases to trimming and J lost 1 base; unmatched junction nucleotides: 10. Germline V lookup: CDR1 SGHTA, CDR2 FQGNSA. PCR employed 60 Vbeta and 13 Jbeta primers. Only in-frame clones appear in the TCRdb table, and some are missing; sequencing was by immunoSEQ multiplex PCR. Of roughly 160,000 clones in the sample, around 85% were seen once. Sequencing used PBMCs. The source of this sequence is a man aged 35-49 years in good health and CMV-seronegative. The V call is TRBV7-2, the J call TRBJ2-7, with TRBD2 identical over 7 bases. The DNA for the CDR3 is TGTGCCAGCACCCTGGGGGGAGGGACGTCCTACGAGCAGTACTTC. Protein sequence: CASTLGGGTSYEQYF.